This TCR beta chain was sequenced during a study of CD8+ T cells in alopecia areata. This clone was detected only a few times. Gene names refer to mouse genes. The read ends 4 residues before the CDR3 terminus; that terminus is restored from the germline J gene. As the sequencing template, cDNA was produced by extracting RNA and reverse transcribing it. Some clones are missing from TCRdb's copy, which holds only in-frame ones; the method was immunoSEQ multiplex PCR. Singletons are absent from the sample, which has some 110,000 clones. This CDR3 has 16 residues. Germline assignment: CDR1 NSQYPW and CDR2 LRSPGD (reference sequence). Trimming took 1 base from V and 3 from J, leaving 12 bases between them.

What was sequenced was lesional skin. This chain uses TRBV1 with TRBJ1-4, with D possibly matching TRBD1 (6 bases). This TCR derives from a C3H/HeJ mouse with alopecia areata. The strain's MHC: H2-k. CDR3 DNA, as far as it was read: TGCACCTGCAGTGCAGGACTCCAGGGGACCAACGAA. Its protein product is CTCSAGLQGTNE. The complete CDR3 protein is CTCSAGLQGTNERLFF.